This T cell receptor (beta chain) was recorded in a study of cytomegalovirus exposure and HLA in healthy donors. For the study at large: The 550 to 800 first-cohort repertoires and the 95 to 150 validation repertoires shared the same platform, a later analysis reported.

Sequencing used immunoSEQ multiplex PCR; TCRdb keeps in-frame clones, though not all of them. The sample carries more than 250,000 clones, roughly nine tenths recorded once. V dropped 4 bases and J dropped 4 bases, with 14 bases sitting between them. The CDR3 has 15 amino acids. CDR1 and CDR2 (germline): SGHRS, YFSETQ. The study, taken as a whole, reports: It was confirmed in vitro that three of the CMV-associated chains were specific for CMV antigens.

Turning to this clone: The antigen is not known.

The rearrangement links TRBV5-1 to TRBJ2-2; D gene uncertain. The source is a young woman in good health and CMV-seropositive. Sequencing input: PBMCs. CDR3 in amino acids: CASSAATSGTGELFF. The CDR3 nucleotides are TGCGCCAGCAGCGCGGCGACGTCGGGCACCGGGGAGCTGTTTTTT.